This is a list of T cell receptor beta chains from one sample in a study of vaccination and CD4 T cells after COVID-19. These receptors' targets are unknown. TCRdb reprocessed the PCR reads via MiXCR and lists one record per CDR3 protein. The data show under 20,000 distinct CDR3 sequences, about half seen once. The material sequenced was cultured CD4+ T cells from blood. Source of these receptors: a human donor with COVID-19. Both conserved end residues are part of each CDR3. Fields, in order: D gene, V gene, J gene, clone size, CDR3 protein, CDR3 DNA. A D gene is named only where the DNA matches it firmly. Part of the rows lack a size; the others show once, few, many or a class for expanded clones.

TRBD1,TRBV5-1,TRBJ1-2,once,CASSLGQGGYGYTF,TGCGCCAGCAGCTTGGGACAGGGAGGCTATGGCTACACCTTC
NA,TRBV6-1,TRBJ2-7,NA,CASSTRGASVYEQYF,TGTGCCAGCAGTACCCGCGGGGCTAGCGTATACGAGCAGTACTTC
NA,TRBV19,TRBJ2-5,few,CASSIGGSLQETQYF,TGTGCCAGTAGTATCGGCGGAAGCCTACAAGAGACCCAGTACTTC
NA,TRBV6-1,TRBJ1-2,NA,CAVGTLPIRYTF,TGTGCCGTAGGGACCCTCCCTATACGCTACACCTTC
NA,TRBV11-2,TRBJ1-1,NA,CASSQTTEAFF,TGTGCCAGCAGCCAGACCACTGAAGCTTTCTTT
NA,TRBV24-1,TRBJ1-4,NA,CATSDPTGYGSEKLFF,TGTGCCACCAGTGACCCTACAGGGTATGGAAGTGAAAAACTGTTTTTT
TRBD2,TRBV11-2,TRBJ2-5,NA,CASSITSGGGQETQYF,TGTGCCAGCAGCATCACTAGCGGGGGGGGCCAAGAGACCCAGTACTTC
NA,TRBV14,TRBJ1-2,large,CASSRMDRPNYGYTF,TGTGCCAGCAGCCGAATGGACAGACCTAACTATGGCTACACCTTC
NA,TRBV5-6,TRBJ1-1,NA,CASSPDRNFGNTEAFF,TGTGCCAGCAGCCCCGACAGGAACTTTGGGAACACTGAAGCTTTCTTT
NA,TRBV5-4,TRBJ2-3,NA,CASSLGQSTDTQYF,TGTGCCAGCAGCTTGGGACAGAGCACAGATACGCAGTATTTT
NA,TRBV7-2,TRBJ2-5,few,CASSAGGPQETQYF,TGTGCCAGCAGCGCCGGGGGGCCTCAAGAGACCCAGTACTTC
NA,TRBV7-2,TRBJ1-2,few,CASSLQTGGYTF,TGTGCCAGCAGCTTGCAAACGGGGGGCTACACCTTC
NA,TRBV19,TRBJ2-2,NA,CASRASRGGYGELFF,TGTGCCAGTAGGGCTTCCAGGGGAGGATACGGGGAGCTGTTTTTT
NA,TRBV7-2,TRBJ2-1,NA,CASSPQAGSEQFF,TGTGCCAGCAGCCCCCAGGCTGGGTCTGAGCAGTTCTTC
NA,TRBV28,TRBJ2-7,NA,CASSFQGSTYEQYF,TGTGCCAGCAGTTTCCAGGGCTCGACCTACGAGCAGTACTTC
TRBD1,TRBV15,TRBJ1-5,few,CATSQRGQGRIIGNQPQHF,TGTGCCACCAGTCAAAGGGGGCAGGGGAGGATTATCGGCAATCAGCCCCAGCATTTT
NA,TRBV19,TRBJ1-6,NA,CASSIRVRDSPLHF,TGTGCCAGTAGCATCAGGGTTCGGGATTCACCCCTCCACTTT
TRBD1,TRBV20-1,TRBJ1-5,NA,CSAIHRGRDQPQHF,TGCAGTGCTATACACAGGGGGAGAGATCAGCCCCAGCATTTT
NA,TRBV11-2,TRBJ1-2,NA,CASSLAASNYGYTF,TGTGCCAGCAGCTTAGCGGCCAGTAACTATGGCTACACCTTC
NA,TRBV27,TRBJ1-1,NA,CASSLRGRGETEAFF,TGTGCCAGCAGTTTACGTGGCAGGGGTGAAACTGAAGCTTTCTTT
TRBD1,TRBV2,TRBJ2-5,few,CASSEADRWLPGETQYF,TGTGCCAGCAGTGAAGCGGACAGGTGGCTCCCCGGAGAGACCCAGTACTTC
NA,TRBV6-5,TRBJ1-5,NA,CASSSLGGVGQPQHF,TGTGCCAGCAGTTCCCTGGGGGGGGTCGGGCAGCCCCAGCATTTT
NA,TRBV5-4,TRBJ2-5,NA,CATSDTQETQYF,TGTGCCACCTCGGACACCCAAGAGACCCAGTACTTC
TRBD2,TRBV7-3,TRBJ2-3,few,CASSLGVSGVPPDTQYF,TGTGCCAGCAGCTTAGGGGTTAGCGGGGTCCCACCGGATACGCAGTATTTT
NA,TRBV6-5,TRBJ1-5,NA,CASSYLGRGQPQHF,TGTGCCAGCAGTTACCTAGGACGGGGTCAGCCCCAGCATTTT
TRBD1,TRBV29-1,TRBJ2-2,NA,CSVVTGRARGELFF,TGCAGCGTTGTGACAGGGCGCGCGCGCGGGGAGCTGTTTTTT
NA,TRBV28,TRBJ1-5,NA,CASTGREPQHF,TGTGCCAGCACCGGAAGGGAGCCCCAGCATTTT
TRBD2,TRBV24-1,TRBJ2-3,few,CATSEPGLLRSSTDTQYF,TGTGCCACCAGTGAACCGGGACTACTCCGTTCGAGCACAGATACGCAGTATTTT
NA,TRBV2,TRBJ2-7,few,CASSEAFRGGEQYF,TGTGCCAGCAGTGAAGCGTTCAGGGGAGGCGAGCAGTACTTC
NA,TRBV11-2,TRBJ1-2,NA,CASSQGRFYGYTF,TGTGCCAGCAGCCAGGGACGGTTCTATGGCTACACCTTC
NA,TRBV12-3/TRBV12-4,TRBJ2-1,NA,CASGTRVLYNEQFF,TGTGCCAGCGGGACCAGGGTCCTTTACAATGAGCAGTTCTTC
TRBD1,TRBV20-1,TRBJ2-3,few,CSARFPGGIDTQYF,TGCAGTGCTAGATTCCCAGGGGGCATAGATACGCAGTATTTT
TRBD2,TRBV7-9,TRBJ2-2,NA,CASSVSGLETGELFF,TGTGCCAGCAGCGTTAGCGGGTTAGAGACCGGGGAGCTGTTTTTT
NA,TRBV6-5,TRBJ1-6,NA,CASSYSNSPLHF,TGTGCCAGCAGTTACAGTAATTCACCCCTCCACTTT
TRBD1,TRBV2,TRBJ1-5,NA,CASSQGRGSNQPQHF,TGTGCCAGCTCACAGGGGCGAGGTAGCAATCAGCCCCAGCATTTT
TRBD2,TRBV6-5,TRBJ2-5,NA,CASSYARTSGEETQYF,TGTGCCAGCAGTTACGCAAGGACTAGCGGAGAAGAGACCCAGTACTTC
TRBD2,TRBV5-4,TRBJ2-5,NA,CASSSAGGETQYF,TGTGCCAGCAGCTCCGCGGGAGGAGAGACCCAGTACTTC
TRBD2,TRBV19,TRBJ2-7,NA,CASSPPGGQASYEQYF,TGTGCCAGTAGCCCACCGGGGGGGCAGGCCTCCTACGAGCAGTACTTC
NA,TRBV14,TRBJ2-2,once,CASSLSVANTGELFF,TGTGCCAGCAGCCTTAGCGTAGCGAACACCGGGGAGCTGTTTTTT
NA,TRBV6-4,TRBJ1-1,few,CASSAVPGAEAFF,TGTGCCAGCAGTGCGGTCCCGGGAGCTGAAGCTTTCTTT
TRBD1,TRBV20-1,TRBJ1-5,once,CSASTGDLKNQPQHF,TGCAGTGCTAGTACAGGGGATCTCAAAAATCAGCCCCAGCATTTT
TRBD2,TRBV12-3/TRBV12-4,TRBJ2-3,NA,CASSRTSGGLADTQYF,TGTGCCAGCAGTAGGACTAGCGGGGGGTTGGCGGATACGCAGTATTTT
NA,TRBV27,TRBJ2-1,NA,CASSLAGKNNEQFF,TGTGCCAGCAGTCTGGCCGGGAAAAACAATGAGCAGTTCTTC
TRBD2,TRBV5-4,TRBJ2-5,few,CASSPPGLAEETQYF,TGTGCCAGCAGCCCGCCGGGACTAGCGGAAGAGACCCAGTACTTC
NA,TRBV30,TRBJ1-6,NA,CAWSVRGALHNSPLHF,TGTGCCTGGAGTGTAAGGGGGGCACTTCATAATTCACCCCTCCACTTT
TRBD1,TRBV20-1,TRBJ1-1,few,CSATSQGHMNTEAFF,TGCAGTGCTACTTCACAGGGGCACATGAACACTGAAGCTTTCTTT
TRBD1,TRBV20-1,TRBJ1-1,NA,CSAHPGAGQGAGTEAFF,TGCAGTGCTCACCCCGGGGCGGGACAGGGGGCGGGCACTGAAGCTTTCTTT
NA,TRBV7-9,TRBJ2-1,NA,CASSYISGEQFF,TGTGCCAGCAGCTACATCTCAGGTGAGCAGTTCTTC
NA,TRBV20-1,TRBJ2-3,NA,CSASIGRGLGGDTQYF,TGCAGTGCTAGCATCGGGCGGGGCTTAGGAGGAGATACGCAGTATTTT
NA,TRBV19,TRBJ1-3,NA,CASSLDSVRNTIYF,TGTGCCAGTAGTTTGGACTCAGTCAGAAACACCATATATTTT
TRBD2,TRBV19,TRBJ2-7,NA,CASRSASGGRGSYEQYF,TGTGCCAGTAGGTCGGCTAGCGGGGGTCGAGGCTCCTACGAGCAGTACTTC